The 21 T cell receptor beta chains below were found in one sample sequenced in a study of T cell repertoires in cytomegalovirus infection (dated by TCRdb to about 2019). Sequencing relied on an Illumina HiSeq 1500. Through fastp at Q25 and MiXCR, TCRdb rebuilt clones from the public reads, retaining in-frame beta chains. One record per CDR3 amino acid sequence lists the most common genes and DNA. Here the sample has fewer than 350,000 distinct CDR3 sequences; roughly 15% occur a single time. Of the sample, 12% is held by the ten largest clones. The sequenced material came from PBMCs. These receptors were obtained from a human donor in good health (CMV status not recorded). Some clones in this sample may be carry-over from other donors' samples.

This clonotype was observed a handful of times. This sequence joins TRBV7-2 and TRBJ2-7; tentative D call: TRBD2 (5 bases). Trimming removed 3 bases at V and 2 bases at J, with 14 bases between. The CDR3 runs 15 residues. In germline, CDR1 is SGHTA, CDR2 FQGNSA. The CDR3 DNA reads as TGTGCCAGCAGCTTCTCTTCGGACTGGACCTACGAGCAGTACTTC. Its protein product is CASSFSSDWTYEQYF.

This chain joins TRBV11-1 and TRBJ2-2; weak D call: TRBD1 (7 bases). Trimming cost V 7 bases and J 6 bases, with 12 bases left between them. Germline loops: CDR1 SGHAT, CDR2 FQDESV (reference sequence). This CDR3 has 13 residues. The chain's CDR3 is CASTQGGAGELFF. In nucleotides, the CDR3 is TGTGCCAGCACCCAGGGGGGAGCCGGGGAGCTGTTTTTT.

The sample holds many counts of this clonotype. The chain is built from TRBV5-4 and TRBJ2-1, with a tentative D call TRBD1 (5 bases). Trimming stripped 5 bases from V and 1 base from J, with 13 bases between. Germline V gene lookup returns CDR1 SGHNT and CDR2 YYREEE (reference sequence). CDR3 length: 15 amino acids. CDR3 sequence reads: CASRRSQGSYNEQFF. The CDR3 DNA reads as TGTGCCAGCAGACGCTCCCAGGGATCCTACAATGAGCAGTTCTTC.

CDR3 nucleotide sequence: TGTGCCAGCAGTTACTCGAGAGTCGGTGATACCTACGAGCAGTACTTC. It codes for CASSYSRVGDTYEQYF. The V and J genes are TRBV6-5 and TRBJ2-7; D remains ambiguous. The CDR3 has 16 residues. Germline CDR1 is MNHEY and CDR2 is SVGAGI. Trimming left V 0 bases short and J 2 bases short, with 14 bases between.

In its sample, this clonotype was seen a few times. The rearrangement uses TRBV12-3 or TRBV12-4 and TRBJ2-3, with 8 bases identical to TRBD2. V lost 8 bases, J lost 5 bases, and 9 bases stayed unmatched. This CDR3 contains 14 residues. The CDR3 region is CASGPGGLVDTQYF. The CDR3 DNA reads as TGTGCCAGCGGACCGGGGGGGCTGGTAGATACGCAGTATTTT.

The table lists this clonotype with a few counts. The chain carries TRBV9 and TRBJ1-2; 9 bases are shared with TRBD1. J lost 6 bases, V lost 4 bases, and 4 bases had no gene match. CDR3 length equals 13 residues. In germline, CDR1 is SGDLS, CDR2 YYNGEE. CDR3 protein: CASSLGTGHGYTF. DNA for the CDR3: TGTGCCAGCAGCCTTGGGACAGGGCATGGCTACACCTTC.

V is TRBV5-1 and J is TRBJ2-3; D gene unclear. The ends were cut back, 2 bases at V and 0 bases at J, with 10 bases in the middle. Germline V CDR1 and CDR2: SGHRS, YFSETQ. The CDR3 is 15 residues long. CDR3 protein: CASSFDPVSTDTQYF. In DNA form, the CDR3 reads TGCGCCAGCAGCTTCGACCCCGTGAGCACAGATACGCAGTATTTT.

This chain uses TRBV9 with TRBJ2-1; the D is unclear. V shed 1 base and J shed 6 bases, with 11 bases lying between them. The CDR3 sequence is 14 residues long. CDR1 and CDR2 from the germline V gene are SGDLS and YYNGEE. This CDR3 is CASSVSPGVNEQFF. The DNA of the CDR3 is TGTGCCAGCAGCGTAAGCCCGGGCGTCAATGAGCAGTTCTTC.

Here the CDR3 DNA reads TGTGCCAGCAGCGTGGCAAGTCTCTACTCCTACAATGAGCAGTTCTTC. Translation: CASSVASLYSYNEQFF. V is TRBV9 and J is TRBJ2-1; D ambiguous. The CDR3 spans 16 residues. Germline V gives CDR1 SGDLS, CDR2 YYNGEE. Trimming removed 2 bases from V and 0 bases from J, with 12 bases in between.

This clonotype was detected only a few times. Here the CDR3 omits its conserved ending phenylalanine or tryptophan, so a read error is the likely source. No DNA is shown, since the ends of the CDR3 on it are uncertain; the CDR3 is the one TCRdb lists. The chain has TRBV20-1 and TRBJ2-5; TRBD1 was called by the table and not checked on the DNA. CDR1 and CDR2 from the germline V gene are DFQATT and SNEGSKA (reference sequence). The CDR3 length equals 12 residues, ends included. The CDR3: CSARGEGQVVLL.

This clonotype was seen repeatedly, ten times or more. The CDR3 DNA reads TGTGCCAGTGAAAGGGGGAGGGGTGAAGCTTTCTTT. Its translation is CASERGRGEAFF. J is TRBJ1-1 and V is TRBV25-1; possible D gene TRBD1, 6 bases. This CDR3 has 12 residues. Per germline, CDR1 MGHDK and CDR2 SYGVNS. Trimming took 9 bases from V and 7 from J, leaving 15 bases between them.

The chain links TRBV20-1 to TRBJ2-7; D gene uncertain. The CDR3 spans 13 residues. Trimming removed 6 bases at V and 3 bases at J, with 15 bases between. The germline V gene encodes CDR1 DFQATT and CDR2 SNEGSKA (reference sequence). The CDR3 DNA is TGCAGTGCCCCCGCCCCTTCGAACTACGAGCAGTACTTC. Translated, it gives CSAPAPSNYEQYF.

This clonotype was observed a handful of times. The chain couples TRBV3-1 to TRBJ2-2; 9 bases map to TRBD1. After removal of 0 bases from V and 4 bases from J, the junction contained 6 bases not matched to a gene. CDR3 length: 17 amino acids. Per the germline V gene, CDR1 is LGHDT and CDR2 is YNNKEL (reference sequence). The CDR3: CASSQDRGTGTTGELFF. DNA for the CDR3: TGTGCCAGCAGCCAAGATCGCGGGACAGGGACCACCGGGGAGCTGTTTTTT.

The gene calls are TRBV20-1 and TRBJ2-7; TRBD1 might be the D (6 bases). The CDR3 runs to 16 residues. Trimming shortened V by 3 bases and J by 0 bases, and 18 bases separated the two germline ends. Germline CDR1 and CDR2: DFQATT and SNEGSKA (reference sequence). The CDR3 here is CSASQFGGLSSYEQYF. CDR3 sequence (DNA): TGCAGTGCTAGCCAATTTGGGGGCCTTAGCTCCTACGAGCAGTACTTC.

This clonotype showed up just once. The J gene is TRBJ2-3, the V gene TRBV20-1; D is ambiguous. The V end was cut by 3 bases, the J end by 0 bases, with 7 bases between. Germline CDR1 DFQATT, CDR2 SNEGSKA (reference sequence). The CDR3 length is 13 residues. The CDR3 DNA reads as TGCAGTGCTAGCAGGCGGAGCACAGATACGCAGTATTTT. Protein: CSASRRSTDTQYF.

This clonotype was counted only a few times. The genes are TRBV20-1 and TRBJ2-3; 8 bases fit TRBD2. Germline V CDR1 and CDR2: DFQATT, SNEGSKA (reference sequence). The length of the CDR3 is 17 residues. The V segment lost 0 bases and the J segment 0 bases; nucleotides outside the gene matches: 8. DNA for the CDR3: TGCAGTGCTAGAGAGCCTATACTAGCGGTTAGCACAGATACGCAGTATTTT. Encoded protein: CSAREPILAVSTDTQYF.

Only a few counts were recorded for this clonotype. The chain uses TRBV20-1 and TRBJ2-5, with 10 bases identical to TRBD2. The V and J ends lost 1 base and 5 bases, in that order; junction bases with no gene match: 10. The germline gives CDR1 DFQATT, CDR2 SNEGSKA (reference sequence). The CDR3 contains 16 residues. This CDR3 is CSARVLTSGEYETQYF. In DNA form, the CDR3 reads TGCAGTGCTAGAGTGCTTACTAGCGGGGAGTATGAGACCCAGTACTTC.

The sample holds many counts of this clonotype. The chain combines TRBV7-8 with TRBJ2-1; the D is unclear. Per germline, CDR1 SGHVS and CDR2 FQNEAQ. V lost 4 bases and J lost 6, with 7 bases in between. The CDR3 is 12 residues long. This CDR3 is CASSSNSNEQFF. CDR3 nucleotides: TGTGCCAGCAGCTCCAATTCCAATGAGCAGTTCTTC.

The rearrangement uses TRBV4-3 and TRBJ2-7; a possible D gene is TRBD1 (6 bases). The CDR3 sequence is 15 residues long. V was trimmed by 3 bases and J by 1 base, leaving 13 bases between them. CDR1 is LGHNA, CDR2 YSLEER, per germline. The CDR3 is CASSQNRVGSYEQYF. The DNA of the CDR3 is TGCGCCAGCAGCCAGAACAGGGTTGGGTCCTACGAGCAGTACTTC.

The chain couples TRBV15 to TRBJ2-3; weak D call: TRBD1 (5 bases). This CDR3 comprises 14 residues. Trimming shortened V by 2 bases and J by 3 bases, and 9 bases separated the two germline ends. Germline V gene data show CDR1 as LNHNV and CDR2 as YYDKDF (reference sequence). This CDR3 reads CATSRWKGTDTQYF. CDR3 nucleotides: TGTGCCACCAGCAGATGGAAGGGGACAGATACGCAGTATTTT.

The V gene is TRBV24-1, the J gene TRBJ2-3; 7 positions agree with TRBD1. Germline CDR1 is KGHDR and CDR2 is SFDVKD. The V gene end was trimmed by 4 bases and the J gene end by 2 bases; junction bases not matched to a gene: 17. This CDR3 is built from 19 residues. CDR3 sequence reads: CATSDPSPGTVRSTDTQYF. In nucleotides, the CDR3 is TGTGCCACCAGTGACCCCTCCCCCGGGACAGTTCGTTCCACAGATACGCAGTATTTT.